Presented here are 31 T cell receptor beta chains from one specimen sequenced in a study of spatial heterogeneity in lung cancer (dated by TCRdb to between 2018 and 2021). Library preparation was by 5' RACE. This sample was sequenced with a NextSeq 500. Clones were called with MiXCR by TCRdb after fastp trimmed the public reads at Q25, and only in-frame beta chains were retained. Rows with a matching CDR3 protein are joined into one entry that keeps the most common DNA and genes. The sample table lists roughly 3,200 distinct CDR3 sequences, more than 35% of them with a count of one. The top ten clones comprise less than 80% of the sample. According to the study, the label for this sample's time point signals: sample taken at primary tumor resection. Whole RNA extracted from tumor and nontumor lung tissue, or from cryopreserved PBMC samples, was used for TCR sequencing without cell sorting. The input for sequencing was PBMCs, taken at surgery. Every receptor here comes from a male donor with early-stage non-small cell lung cancer.

The chain has TRBV29-1 and TRBJ2-1, with 12 bases lining up with TRBD2. The V and J ends lost 8 bases and 7 bases, in that order; junction bases with no gene match: 3. The CDR3 is made up of 12 amino acids. CDR1 is SQVTM and CDR2 is ANQGSEA in the germline V gene. This chain's CDR3 is CSSTSGGNEQFF. The CDR3 DNA sequence: TGCAGCTCGACTAGCGGGGGAAATGAGCAGTTCTTC.

The chain carries TRBV4-1 and TRBJ1-1; tentative D call: TRBD1 (6 bases). V shed 2 bases and J shed 4 bases, with 17 bases lying between them. The CDR3 runs 16 residues. Germline CDR1 is MGHRA and CDR2 is YSYEKL. The CDR3, as DNA: TGCGCCAGCAGCCAAATGGAGACAGGCTGGGTCACTGAAGCTTTCTTT. Protein sequence: CASSQMETGWVTEAFF.

This clonotype was seen more than once but under ten times. At one of its ends the junction is not consistent with the germline gene, which may arise from a read error. The chain couples TRBV2 to TRBJ2-3, with a tentative D call TRBD2 (6 bases). CDR1 is SNHLY, CDR2 FYNNEI, per germline. The CDR3 length is 15 residues. The CDR3 DNA follows: TGTGCCAGCAGAGAAGGGGACTCCCCCACAGATACGCAGTATTTT. It is translated as CASREGDSPTDTQYF.

The chain is built from TRBV28 and TRBJ2-7; possible D gene TRBD2, 6 bases. The germline V gene encodes CDR1 MDHEN and CDR2 SYDVKM. The CDR3 loop spans 14 amino acids. V lost 4 bases and J 0 bases, leaving 10 bases between the germline ends. The CDR3 loop reads CASSWARGSYEQYF. CDR3 DNA sequence: TGTGCCAGCAGTTGGGCGCGGGGCTCCTACGAGCAGTACTTC.

This clonotype was recorded a few times. The J gene is TRBJ2-1, the V gene TRBV6-2 or TRBV6-3, with unresolved D. The germline V gene encodes CDR1 MNHEY and CDR2 SVGEGT. Deletions cut 6 bases from V and 10 bases from J, with 10 bases between. The CDR3 contains 11 residues. This CDR3 is CASSFTREQFF. DNA of the CDR3: TGTGCCAGCAGCTTCACTCGGGAGCAGTTCTTC.

The chain uses TRBV24-1 and TRBJ2-1; 8 bases match TRBD1. The CDR3 consists of 15 residues. The V gene's germline CDR1 is KGHDR and CDR2 SFDVKD. V lost 6 bases, J lost 6 bases, and 9 bases stayed unmatched. The CDR3 DNA reads as TGTGCCACCAGTTCCGCGACAGGGGCGATCAATGAGCAGTTCTTC. It encodes CATSSATGAINEQFF.

The chain couples TRBV20-1 to TRBJ2-7; TRBD2 matches 9 bases. Germline V gene lookup returns CDR1 DFQATT and CDR2 SNEGSKA (reference sequence). The CDR3 spans 15 residues. V was pared by 1 base and J by 7 bases, with 11 bases of the junction left unmatched. The CDR3 sequence is CSARAVAGVFYEQYF. The CDR3 DNA is TGCAGTGCTAGAGCTGTAGCGGGAGTCTTCTATGAGCAGTACTTC.

This clonotype has a handful of counts. This rearrangement joins TRBV12-3 or TRBV12-4 to TRBJ2-7, with 8 bases matching TRBD1. The CDR3 totals 14 residues. V lost 6 bases, J lost 1 base, and 5 bases stayed unmatched. In DNA form, the CDR3 reads TGTGCCAGCAGGCTCGGACAGGGATCCTACGAGCAGTACTTC. Translated: CASRLGQGSYEQYF.

In this sample, this clonotype turned up a few times. The chain is built from TRBV6-2 or TRBV6-3 and TRBJ2-7; D gene ambiguous. Germline assignment: CDR1 MNHEY and CDR2 SVGEGT. The length of the CDR3 is 11 residues. V was clipped by 4 bases and J by 5 bases, with 6 bases between them. Written as DNA, the CDR3 is TGTGCCAGCAGTTCCTGGGACGAGCAGTACTTC. It codes for CASSSWDEQYF.

This sequence joins TRBV5-1 and TRBJ2-2; possibly TRBD1 for D (5 bases). Trimming took off 2 bases at V and 1 base at J, with 12 bases between the two ends. This CDR3 has 16 residues. Germline values: CDR1 SGHRS, CDR2 YFSETQ. In DNA form, the CDR3 reads TGCGCCAGCAGCTTCAGGACATCCTTGAACACCGGGGAGCTGTTTTTT. This codes for CASSFRTSLNTGELFF.

The chain joins TRBV4-2 to TRBJ2-7; D remains ambiguous. The CDR3 has 13 residues. Germline values: CDR1 LGHNA, CDR2 YNFKEQ. Trimming stripped 1 base from V and 4 bases from J, with 8 bases between. CDR3 region: CASSQASPYEQYF. In nucleotides, the CDR3 is TGTGCCAGCAGCCAAGCCTCCCCATACGAGCAGTACTTC.

This clonotype has ten or more counts. This rearrangement joins TRBV27 to TRBJ2-1; D possibly uses TRBD1 or TRBD2 (6 bases each). This CDR3 is 12 amino acids long. Germline V CDR1 and CDR2: MNHEY, SMNVEV (reference sequence). The V gene lost 7 bases and the J gene lost 7 bases, with 11 bases spanning the gap. CDR3 residues: CASNTGRNEQFF. The CDR3 DNA is TGTGCCAGCAATACAGGGAGGAATGAGCAGTTCTTC.

Sample share makes this clonotype large (0.1 to 1%). V usage is TRBV2 and J usage is TRBJ2-2; 8 nucleotides agree with TRBD1. The CDR3 sequence is 14 residues long. Germline lookup yields CDR1 SNHLY and CDR2 FYNNEI. V dropped 8 bases and J dropped 5; count of bases not matched to a gene: 7. This chain's CDR3 is CASGGTGETGELFF. CDR3 nucleotide sequence: TGTGCCAGCGGTGGGACAGGTGAAACCGGGGAGCTGTTTTTT.

The DNA of the CDR3 is TGTGCCAGCAGTGAACCCGACTACGAGCAGTACTTC. Protein: CASSEPDYEQYF. The rearrangement links TRBV12-3 or TRBV12-4 to TRBJ2-7; D remains unclear. V was clipped by 5 bases and J by 3 bases, with 8 bases between them. The CDR3 extends over 12 amino acids.

This clonotype is medium-sized within its sample. The rearrangement joins TRBV5-1 to TRBJ2-7; D possibly corresponds to TRBD1 (6 bases). Germline values: CDR1 SGHRS, CDR2 YFSETQ. The CDR3 covers 15 residues. V lost 0 bases and J 3 bases, leaving 13 bases between the germline ends. The CDR3 reads CASSLGGLLRYEQYF. DNA for the CDR3: TGCGCCAGCAGCTTGGGGGGGCTCCTCCGCTACGAGCAGTACTTC.

The rearrangement joins TRBV25-1 to TRBJ2-3, with D uncertain. V was shortened by 7 bases and J by 0 bases, with 8 bases between the two germline ends. The CDR3 contains 13 residues. Germline V gene data show CDR1 as MGHDK and CDR2 as SYGVNS. In DNA, the CDR3 is TGTGCCAGCAAGGTCGGCAGCACAGATACGCAGTATTTT. As protein: CASKVGSTDTQYF. Drawing the rest from reference TRBV25-1 and TRBJ2-3, the complete variable domain is EADIYQTPRYLVIGTGKKITLECSQTMGHDKMYWYQQDPGMELHLIHYSYGVNSTEKGDLSSESTVSRIRTEHFPLTLESARPSHTSQYLCASKVGSTDTQYFGPGTRLTVL.

This sequence joins TRBV18 and TRBJ2-5; 9 bases are shared with TRBD1. Per the germline V gene, CDR1 is KGHSH and CDR2 is LQKENI. This CDR3 contains 16 residues. V trimming: 2 bases; J trimming: 7 bases; junction bases outside the gene matches: 11. This CDR3 is CASSPAGTGTLGTQYF. The CDR3 DNA sequence: TGTGCCAGCTCACCAGCCGGGACAGGGACATTAGGGACCCAGTACTTC.

The chain links TRBV28 to TRBJ2-7, with 13 positions matching TRBD2. The CDR3 extends over 15 amino acids. Germline lookup yields CDR1 MDHEN and CDR2 SYDVKM. J was trimmed by 0 bases and V by 8 bases; bases with no gene match: 4. In DNA, the CDR3 is TGTGCCAGCCGGTGGACTAGCGGGAGCTCCTACGAGCAGTACTTC. Protein: CASRWTSGSSYEQYF.

This clonotype has a single count. Here the CDR3 DNA reads TGCAGCGTTGAAGCGGGACAGGGGCTAACAGATACGCAGTATTTT. Encoded protein: CSVEAGQGLTDTQYF. The chain carries TRBV29-1 and TRBJ2-3; 10 nucleotides match TRBD1. Germline trimming cut 1 base from V and 3 bases from J; bases unmatched to any gene: 4. The CDR3 consists of 15 residues. The germline V gene encodes CDR1 SQVTM and CDR2 ANQGSEA.

The chain recombines TRBV6-5 with TRBJ2-5; possibly TRBD2 for D (7 bases). The germline V gene has CDR1 MNHEY and CDR2 SVGAGI. The CDR3 contains 18 residues. The V gene lost 2 bases and the J gene lost 1 base, with 20 bases spanning the gap. Here the CDR3 reads CASSYRFQQGGAQETQYF. CDR3 nucleotides: TGTGCCAGCAGTTACCGCTTCCAACAGGGAGGGGCCCAAGAGACCCAGTACTTC.

The chain joins TRBV18 to TRBJ2-2; D might be TRBD1 (5 bases). Germline CDR1 KGHSH, CDR2 LQKENI. V lost 0 bases, J lost 0 bases, and 8 bases lay in between. CDR3 length: 16 residues. The CDR3 DNA reads TGTGCCAGCTCACCACCGACAGTTTCGAACACCGGGGAGCTGTTTTTT. This gives the protein CASSPPTVSNTGELFF.

This rearrangement joins TRBV2 to TRBJ2-2; the match to TRBD1 covers 7 bases. Per germline, CDR1 SNHLY and CDR2 FYNNEI. The V segment lost 5 bases and the J segment 8 bases; nucleotides outside the gene matches: 5. This CDR3 is 13 amino acids long. The CDR3 sequence is CASSPQGSGELFF. Here the CDR3 DNA reads TGTGCCAGCAGTCCACAGGGGTCAGGGGAGCTGTTTTTT.

This clonotype occurred a few times. The chain carries TRBV12-3 or TRBV12-4 and TRBJ1-2; D is undetermined. This CDR3 is built from 11 residues. With 7 bases removed from V and 8 bases from J, the gap between germline ends came to 11 bases. The CDR3 region has the DNA TGTGCCAGCACCCTTAAGGGCGGCTACACCTTC. This translates into CASTLKGGYTF.

The V and J genes are TRBV20-1 and TRBJ1-4; 8 bases agree with TRBD1. Germline V gene data show CDR1 as DFQATT and CDR2 as SNEGSKA (reference sequence). CDR3 size: 15 residues. V lost 1 base, J lost 6 bases, and 7 bases stayed unmatched. The CDR3 here is CSARARGQNDEKLFF. The CDR3 coding sequence is TGCAGTGCTAGAGCCAGGGGGCAGAACGATGAAAAACTGTTTTTT.

This clonotype was observed many times. For the CDR3, the DNA is TGTGCCAGTAGTATACAGGGAGATGGCTACACCTTC. Translating it yields CASSIQGDGYTF. The rearrangement links TRBV19 to TRBJ1-2, with D perhaps TRBD1 (5 bases). This CDR3 spans 12 amino acids. CDR1 and CDR2 from the germline V gene are LNHDA and SQIVND (reference sequence). V was pared by 2 bases and J by 6 bases, with 7 bases between. Variable domain in full (rest from reference TRBV19 and TRBJ1-2): DGGITQSPKYLFRKEGQNVTLSCEQNLNHDAMYWYRQDPGQGLRLIYYSQIVNDFQKGDIAEGYSVSREKKESFPLTVTSAQKNPTAFYLCASSIQGDGYTFGSGTRLTVV.

This clonotype was counted between two and nine times. The chain links TRBV9 to TRBJ2-3; tentatively, D is TRBD2 (6 bases). Germline lookup yields CDR1 SGDLS and CDR2 YYNGEE. V dropped 0 bases and J dropped 4 bases, with 15 bases sitting between them. The CDR3 is made up of 16 amino acids. The CDR3 nucleotides read TGTGCCAGCAGCGTAGGAAGCGGGTTGGGTGCAGATACGCAGTATTTT. This encodes CASSVGSGLGADTQYF.

This clonotype was picked up many times. The chain joins TRBV4-1 to TRBJ2-2; 7 bases agree with TRBD2. The junction had 8 bases not matched to a gene; V was cut back by 0 bases and J by 4 bases. Looked up from germline, CDR1 is MGHRA and CDR2 is YSYEKL. The length of the CDR3 is 17 residues. CDR3 DNA: TGCGCCAGCAGCCAAGATGGGCTAGCGGTAATCACCGGGGAGCTGTTTTTT. Its translation is CASSQDGLAVITGELFF.

This clonotype has just a few counts. V and J are TRBV5-1 and TRBJ2-1, with 9 bases lining up with TRBD1. CDR1 SGHRS and CDR2 YFSETQ come from the germline V gene. The ends lost 5 bases at V and 5 bases at J; junction bases unmatched: 5. The CDR3 loop spans 14 amino acids. The CDR3 DNA is TGCGCCAGCAGTTGGACAGGGGATGACAATGAGCAGTTCTTC. Its translation is CASSWTGDDNEQFF.

Relative to its sample, this clonotype is medium-sized. The V and J genes are TRBV7-8 and TRBJ2-7; D may match TRBD1 or TRBD2 (5 bases each). CDR1 is SGHVS and CDR2 is FQNEAQ in the germline V gene. CDR3 length: 15 amino acids. V lost 1 base and J lost 2, with 12 bases in between. The CDR3 nucleotides read TGTGCCAGCAGCTTAGGGGCCCCGGGACCCTACGAGCAGTACTTC. This gives the protein CASSLGAPGPYEQYF.

This clonotype rates as medium-sized. The genes are TRBV29-1 and TRBJ2-5, with 11 bases lining up with TRBD2. The CDR3 spans 17 residues. Germline V gene sequence: CDR1 SQVTM, CDR2 ANQGSEA. V gave up 3 bases and J gave up 4 bases; unmatched junction bases: 13. The CDR3, as DNA: TGCAGCGTTGATAAAGCGGCTAGCGGGGGGCCGGGAGAGACCCAGTACTTC. This encodes CSVDKAASGGPGETQYF.

This clonotype has only a few counts. The gene calls are TRBV29-1 and TRBJ2-1, with TRBD2 matching 12 bases. The CDR3 contains 16 residues. Germline loops: CDR1 SQVTM, CDR2 ANQGSEA. V lost 6 bases to trimming and J lost 1 base; unmatched junction nucleotides: 7. This CDR3 is CSVAQGLAGSYNEQFF. The CDR3 DNA follows: TGCAGCGTCGCTCAAGGACTAGCGGGATCCTACAATGAGCAGTTCTTC.